A single count supports the clone carrying this T cell receptor beta chain. This specimen belongs to a study of T-cell reconstitution after alpha-beta-depleted transplantation in children. Researchers prepared the TCRbeta library using unique molecular identifiers, the study reports. One entry per CDR3 protein results from TCRdb running MiXCR on the PCR reads. Here the sample spans around 600,000 distinct CDR3 sequences, approximately 10% being singletons. V lost 7 bases to trimming and J lost 4 bases; unmatched junction nucleotides: 4. Germline V gives CDR1 SGDLS, CDR2 YYNGEE. The CDR3 sequence is 14 residues long.

The chain links TRBV9 to TRBJ1-3; 11 bases line up with TRBD1. This sequence originates from a human donor who donated a stem cell graft to a child with acute myeloid leukemia. Sequenced here: PBMCs from the stem cell graft donor, sampled from the stem cell graft. DNA for the CDR3: TGTGCCAGCGGACAGGGGGCGCCGGGAAACACCATATATTTT. It encodes CASGQGAPGNTIYF.